The clone carrying this T cell receptor beta chain was seen only once. The sample is drawn from a study of blood T cell repertoires in COVID-19. At the level of the study: There were acute and convalescent COVID-19 samples, and they came from the United States, Italy and Spain.

Sequencing used immunoSEQ multiplex PCR; TCRdb keeps in-frame clones, though not all of them. The table records some 220,000 clones, about 83% of them present only once. The germline CDR1 and CDR2 sequences are SGHAT and FQNNGV. There are 14 residues in the CDR3. The V and J ends lost 6 bases and 7 bases respectively, with 16 bases between them. The J gene is TRBJ2-4, the V gene TRBV11-2; maybe TRBD1 (6 bases). What was sequenced was peripheral blood. This TCR was sampled from a human donor in a cohort sampled during active COVID-19. In nucleotides, the CDR3 is TGTGCCAGCAGTCCACTCAGGGGCTGGAACATTCAGTACTTC. The encoded protein is CASSPLRGWNIQYF.